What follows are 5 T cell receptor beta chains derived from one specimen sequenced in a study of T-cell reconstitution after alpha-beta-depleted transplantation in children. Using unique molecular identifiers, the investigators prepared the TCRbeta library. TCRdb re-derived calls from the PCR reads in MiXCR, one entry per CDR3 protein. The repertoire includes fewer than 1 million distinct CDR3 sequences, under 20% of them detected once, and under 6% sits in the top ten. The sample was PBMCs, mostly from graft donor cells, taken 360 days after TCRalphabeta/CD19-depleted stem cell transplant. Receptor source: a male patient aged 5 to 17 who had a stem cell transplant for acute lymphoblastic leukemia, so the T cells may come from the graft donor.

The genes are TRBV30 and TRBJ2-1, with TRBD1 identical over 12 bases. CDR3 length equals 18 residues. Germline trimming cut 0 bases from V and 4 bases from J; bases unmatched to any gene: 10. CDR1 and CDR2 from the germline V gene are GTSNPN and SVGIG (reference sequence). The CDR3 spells CAWSVLPQGQGAYNEQFF. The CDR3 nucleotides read TGTGCCTGGAGTGTACTGCCTCAGGGACAGGGGGCTTACAATGAGCAGTTCTTC.

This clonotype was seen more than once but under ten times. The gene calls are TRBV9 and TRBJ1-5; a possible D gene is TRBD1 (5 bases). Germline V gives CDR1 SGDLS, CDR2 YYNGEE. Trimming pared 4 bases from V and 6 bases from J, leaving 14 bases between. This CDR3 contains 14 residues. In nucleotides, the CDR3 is TGTGCCAGCAGCCCCCTCGGAGGGGCTCAGCCCCAGCATTTT. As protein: CASSPLGGAQPQHF.

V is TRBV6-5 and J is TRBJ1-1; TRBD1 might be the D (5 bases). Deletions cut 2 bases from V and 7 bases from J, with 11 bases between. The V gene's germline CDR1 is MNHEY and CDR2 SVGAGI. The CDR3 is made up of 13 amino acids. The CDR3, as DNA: TGTGCCAGCAGTTACGGAGGGGAGAATGAAGCTTTCTTT. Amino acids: CASSYGGENEAFF.

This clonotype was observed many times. CDR3 DNA: TGTGCCAGCAGTTCGGGGTTAGGGGCTTACAATGAGCAGTTCTTC. It translates to CASSSGLGAYNEQFF. The chain uses TRBV28 and TRBJ2-1, with D tentatively TRBD1 or TRBD2 (5 bases each). There are 15 residues in the CDR3. CDR1 is MDHEN, CDR2 SYDVKM, per germline. Trimming pared 4 bases from V and 4 bases from J, leaving 14 bases between.

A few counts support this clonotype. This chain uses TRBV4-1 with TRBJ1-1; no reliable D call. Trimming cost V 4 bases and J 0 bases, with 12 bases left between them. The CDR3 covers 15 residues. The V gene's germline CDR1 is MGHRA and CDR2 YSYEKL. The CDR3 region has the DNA TGCGCCAGCAGCCGAAGTACGGCTGTGAACACTGAAGCTTTCTTT. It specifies CASSRSTAVNTEAFF.